This T cell receptor (beta chain) is drawn from a study of blood T cell repertoires in COVID-19. Across the whole study: The United States, Italy and Spain were the sources of the acute and convalescent COVID-19 samples. Sources were T cells, B-cell-depleted T cells, or PBMCs; the material itself was cDNA or gDNA.

V was clipped by 7 bases and J by 2 bases, with 16 bases between them. Looked up from germline, CDR1 is MNHEY and CDR2 is SMNVEV (reference sequence). The CDR3 sequence is 15 residues long. This clone appeared once. Per the study methods: Reference gene primers were amplified, and this amplification served to estimate nucleated cell counts. The method was immunoSEQ multiplex PCR; TCRdb's version includes in-frame clones alone and lacks a portion of them. The V and J calls and the clone size are those of that table, but D and trimming were determined from the DNA. The sample comprises approximately 280,000 clones, roughly 86% of which are singletons, and just under 9.5% rests with the top ten.

The clonotype comes from a man younger than 35 with active or convalescent COVID-19. This chain connects TRBV27 to TRBJ2-3, with D tentatively TRBD1 (6 bases). The sequencing sample was made of peripheral blood. The chain's CDR3 is CASTPPGQNTDTQYF. CDR3 nucleotide sequence: TGTGCCAGCACCCCACCGGGACAAAACACAGATACGCAGTATTTT.